This T cell receptor (beta chain) was obtained from a study of blood T cell repertoires in COVID-19. The overall study: Spain, Italy and the United States supplied samples that represented acute and convalescent COVID-19. Nucleic acid was either cDNA or gDNA, and it came from T cells, B-cell-depleted T cells, or PBMCs.

Source study methods: Researchers report that nucleated cell counts were estimated from reference gene primer amplification. The protocol was immunoSEQ multiplex PCR, while the TCRdb copy is restricted to in-frame clones and leaves out a portion. V and J calls plus clone size are reproduced from that table; the DNA served to infer D and trimming. The sample records approximately 140,000 clones, roughly 84% being singletons. CDR3 length: 15 residues. J was trimmed by 2 bases and V by 0 bases; bases with no gene match: 4. Looked up from germline, CDR1 is MNHEY and CDR2 is SVGAGI. Sequenced input: peripheral blood. The source of this sequence is a man aged 60-69 years with acute or convalescent COVID-19. This chain links TRBV6-5 with TRBJ2-7, with 7 bases identical to TRBD1. This CDR3 reads CASSYSTGQPYEQYF. In DNA, the CDR3 is TGTGCCAGCAGTTACTCGACAGGGCAACCCTACGAGCAGTACTTC.